This entry lists 16 T cell receptor beta chains sequenced from one sample in a study of T cell responses to AZD1222 COVID-19 vaccine. Produced via immunoSEQ multiplex PCR; TCRdb's table is partial and in-frame only. Here the sample spans 130,000 to 150,000 clones, 70% to 90% being singletons. This specimen was peripheral blood, taken on day 0 of AZD1222 vaccination. The source is an adult in good health.

The chain has TRBV4-1 and TRBJ1-6; D is uncertain. Germline V gene lookup returns CDR1 MGHRA and CDR2 YSYEKL. This CDR3 contains 12 residues. V dropped 1 base and J dropped 9 bases, with 4 bases sitting between them. The CDR3 coding sequence is TGCGCCAGCAGCCAAGGGATTTCACCCCTCCACTTT. Protein product: CASSQGISPLHF.

With respect to this clone: This sequence may be a read error, since a much larger clone differs from it by one base. The chain carries TRBV4-2 and TRBJ2-7; D gene uncertain. From germline, CDR1 is LGHNA and CDR2 YNFKEQ. Deletions cut 3 bases from V and 0 bases from J, with 0 bases between. CDR3 length: 11 amino acids. The CDR3 nucleotides read TGTGCCAGCAGCCACTCCTACGAGCAGTACTTC. Protein sequence: CASSHSYEQYF.

This rearrangement joins TRBV10-3 to TRBJ1-2, with a tentative D call TRBD1 (6 bases). The CDR3 spans 13 residues. V was clipped by 10 bases and J by 2 bases, with 14 bases between them. The germline CDR1 and CDR2 sequences are ENHRY and SYGVKD. The CDR3 nucleotides are TGTGCCACCAGACACAGGGAAAACTATGGCTACACCTTC. Protein product: CATRHRENYGYTF.

This chain joins TRBV10-3 and TRBJ1-1; a possible D gene is TRBD1 (6 bases). The germline V gene has CDR1 ENHRY and CDR2 SYGVKD. This CDR3 contains 15 residues. The V end was cut by 3 bases, the J end by 1 base, with 12 bases between. The CDR3 nucleotides read TGTGCCATCAGTGATACGGGGGGCTCGAACACTGAAGCTTTCTTT. Protein sequence: CAISDTGGSNTEAFF.

J is TRBJ2-1 and V is TRBV2, with 10 bases identical to TRBD1. The CDR3 spans 17 residues. Germline lookup yields CDR1 SNHLY and CDR2 FYNNEI. The V and J ends lost 0 bases and 9 bases, in that order; junction bases with no gene match: 11. The CDR3 loop reads CASSEAQGQGRGGEQFF. For the CDR3, the DNA is TGTGCCAGCAGTGAAGCGCAGGGACAGGGGAGAGGGGGTGAGCAGTTCTTC.

The CDR3 loop is CASSLFGTGLNTEAFF. In nucleotides, the CDR3 is TGTGCCAGCAGTTTATTCGGGACAGGGCTGAACACTGAAGCTTTCTTT. The chain carries TRBV28 and TRBJ1-1; 9 positions agree with TRBD1. The germline CDR1 and CDR2 sequences are MDHEN and SYDVKM. J was trimmed by 0 bases and V by 1 base; bases with no gene match: 3. The CDR3 covers 16 residues.

A word on this clone: The junction does not match germline at one end; this may be a read error. The rearrangement uses TRBV19 and TRBJ1-5; 12 nucleotides line up with TRBD1. This CDR3 contains 15 residues. Per the germline V gene, CDR1 is LNHDA and CDR2 is SQIVND (reference sequence). The CDR3 is CASSTGTGGNKPQHF. The CDR3 coding sequence is TGTGCCAGTAGTACAGGGACAGGGGGCAATAAGCCCCAGCATTTT.

This clone is a singleton in its sample. The rearrangement links TRBV5-1 to TRBJ1-4; D gene uncertain. The germline CDR1 and CDR2 sequences are SGHRS and YFSETQ. There are 13 residues in the CDR3. Trimming left V 3 bases short and J 6 bases short, with 9 bases between. CDR3 sequence reads: CASSSTSDEKLFF. The CDR3 nucleotides are TGCGCCAGCAGCTCGACTAGTGATGAAAAACTGTTTTTT.

The rearrangement links TRBV7-3 to TRBJ1-2; tentative D call: TRBD1 (6 bases). From germline, CDR1 is SGHTA and CDR2 FQGTGA. CDR3 length: 16 residues. V was cut by 5 bases and J by 7 bases, with 23 bases left in between. This CDR3 reads CASSLLPGADSGGYTF. CDR3 bases: TGTGCCAGCAGCCTCCTCCCGGGGGCGGATTCCGGTGGCTACACCTTC.

The chain is built from TRBV4-2 and TRBJ2-5; D might be TRBD2 (5 bases). With 2 bases removed from V and 4 bases from J, the gap between germline ends came to 17 bases. CDR1 and CDR2 (germline): LGHNA, YNFKEQ. The length of the CDR3 is 16 residues. The CDR3 coding sequence is TGTGCCAGCAGCCAACATGGGAGCGCCGAGGGAGAGACCCAGTACTTC. This gives the protein CASSQHGSAEGETQYF.

This clone was observed at least ten times. V is TRBV7-2 and J is TRBJ1-2, with 7 bases aligning to TRBD1. The CDR3 loop spans 19 amino acids. The V gene's germline CDR1 is SGHTA and CDR2 FQGNSA. With V trimmed by 1 base and J by 2 bases, 16 bases remained unmatched. This chain's CDR3 is CASSLDWALRDRPNYGYTF. CDR3 nucleotide sequence: TGTGCCAGCAGCTTAGATTGGGCGCTGCGGGACAGACCAAACTATGGCTACACCTTC.

The chain couples TRBV4-3 to TRBJ2-2; D is unresolved. Trimming shortened V by 1 base and J by 6 bases, and 6 bases separated the two germline ends. CDR3 length: 13 residues. Germline assignment: CDR1 LGHNA and CDR2 YSLEER. CDR3 amino acids: CASSQANAGELFF. The DNA of the CDR3 is TGCGCCAGCAGCCAAGCTAACGCCGGGGAGCTGTTTTTT.

The rearrangement joins TRBV23-1 to TRBJ2-7, with D perhaps matching TRBD2 (5 bases). TRBV23-1 is known as an ORF, though its function is uncertain. Trimming removed 2 bases at V and 0 bases at J, with 20 bases between. The CDR3 totals 18 residues. The CDR3 loop is CASSQIGGPGGGSYEQYF. Here the CDR3 DNA reads TGCGCCAGCAGTCAAATAGGAGGTCCAGGCGGCGGCTCCTACGAGCAGTACTTC.

The J gene is TRBJ1-5, the V gene TRBV18; TRBD1 matches 7 bases. With V trimmed by 3 bases and J by 1 base, 3 bases remained unmatched. Germline V gives CDR1 KGHSH, CDR2 LQKENI. The CDR3 contains 15 residues. The CDR3 bases are TGTGCCAGCTCACCCGACAGGGCGAGCAATCAGCCCCAGCATTTT. Encoded protein: CASSPDRASNQPQHF.

The rearrangement uses TRBV25-1 and TRBJ1-1; 8 nucleotides match TRBD1. With 6 bases clipped from V and 6 bases from J, the junction kept 6 bases outside the gene matches. The germline CDR1 and CDR2 sequences are MGHDK and SYGVNS. The length of the CDR3 is 13 residues. Written as DNA, the CDR3 is TGTGCCAGCAGGGGGTGGACAGGGCCTGAAGCTTTCTTT. This sequence encodes CASRGWTGPEAFF.

V and J are TRBV13 and TRBJ2-7; a possible D gene is TRBD2 (6 bases). The CDR3 totals 17 residues. Deletions cut 2 bases from V and 2 bases from J, with 19 bases between. Germline assignment: CDR1 PRHDT and CDR2 FYEKMQ (reference sequence). CDR3 sequence: CASSLIQAGFRTYEQYF. Here the CDR3 DNA reads TGTGCCAGCAGCTTAATCCAGGCGGGATTTCGTACCTACGAGCAGTACTTC.